This TCR beta chain derives from a study of tumor and adjacent non-tumor tissue in lung cancer. About the research overall: The patients, 10 or so men and about 5 women, were about 31 to 80 with stage I to III disease. Around 4.4 million productive TCRbeta reads were obtained per sample on average.

Trimming cost V 9 bases and J 5 bases, with 19 bases left between them. The CDR3 has 14 residues. TCRbeta libraries were built with three rounds of nested PCR, modified from ARM-PCR. TCRdb processed the multiplex PCR reads anew with MiXCR; each CDR3 protein has one entry. Of about 80,000 distinct CDR3 sequences in the sample, approximately 80% were seen once. RNA was extracted from bulk tissue without any cell sorting. More than 3 cm separated this lung sample from the edge of the tumor. Study-wide results and caveats: Tumor tissue had significantly higher TCR diversity than normal lung. Top 100 clones took a larger repertoire share in normal lung.

A note on this clonotype: Its antigen is unknown.

The clonotype comes from a man aged 60-69 years with non-small cell lung cancer. The rearrangement uses TRBV12-3 or TRBV12-4 and TRBJ2-5, with unresolved D. Specimen: distant non-tumor lung tissue. The CDR3 reads CASGQGKGSETQYF. The CDR3 bases are TGTGCCAGTGGCCAAGGGAAGGGTAGTGAGACCCAGTACTTC.